The rows below give T cell receptor beta chains drawn from one sample of a study of T cell responses to AZD1222 COVID-19 vaccine. The protocol was immunoSEQ multiplex PCR, while the TCRdb copy is restricted to in-frame clones and leaves out a portion. The sample carries more than 100,000 clones, 91% recorded once. The sample was peripheral blood, taken 28 days after the second AZD1222 dose. The source is an adult who received the AZD1222 COVID-19 vaccine. Both conserved end residues are part of each CDR3. D genes are given only for firm matches. Size is stated for part of the rows, as once, few or many counts, or as a class when the clone is expanded.

V: TRBV5-1
size: NA
D: TRBD1
J: TRBJ1-2
DNA: TGCGCCAGCAGCCCCGGACAGGGCGTTCGTGGCTACACCTTC
CDR3: CASSPGQGVRGYTF

V: TRBV5-4
size: NA
D: TRBD1
J: TRBJ1-1
DNA: TGTGCCAGCAGCTCGCGGACAGGGGATACTGAAGCTTTCTTT
CDR3: CASSSRTGDTEAFF

V: TRBV19
size: NA
D: NA
J: TRBJ2-1
DNA: TGTGCCAGTAGTATGATAGGGGATGAGCAGTTCTTC
CDR3: CASSMIGDEQFF

V: TRBV13
size: few
D: TRBD2
J: TRBJ2-4
DNA: TGTGCCAGCAGCTCGAGCGGGGGCGCTTCAAACATTCAGTACTTC
CDR3: CASSSSGGASNIQYF

V: TRBV6-5
size: NA
D: NA
J: TRBJ2-7
DNA: TGTGCCAGCAGTTGGGCTTACGAGCAGTACTTC
CDR3: CASSWAYEQYF

V: TRBV12-3/TRBV12-4
size: NA
D: TRBD1
J: TRBJ1-1
DNA: TGTGCCAGCAGGGACAGGACGAACACTGAAGCTTTCTTT
CDR3: CASRDRTNTEAFF

V: TRBV19
size: NA
D: TRBD1
J: TRBJ2-1
DNA: TGTGCCAGTAGTATGGCAGGGGGCCTTAACAATGAGCAGTTCTTC
CDR3: CASSMAGGLNNEQFF

V: TRBV5-4
size: NA
D: NA
J: TRBJ2-2
DNA: TGTGCCAGCAGCACGCGACACACCACCGGGGAGCTGTTTTTT
CDR3: CASSTRHTTGELFF

V: TRBV6-5
size: NA
D: NA
J: TRBJ2-5
DNA: TGTGCCAGCAGTTACTCTGTCCACTTAGAGACCCAGTACTTC
CDR3: CASSYSVHLETQYF

V: TRBV3-1/TRBV3-2
size: once
D: NA
J: TRBJ1-3
DNA: TGTGCCAGCAGCCAAGTTATTGGCGCCGGCTCTGGAAACACCATATATTTT
CDR3: CASSQVIGAGSGNTIYF

V: TRBV7-2
size: NA
D: NA
J: TRBJ2-1
DNA: TGTGCCAGCAGCTTTGTCCATAGCTCCTACAATGAGCAGTTCTTC
CDR3: CASSFVHSSYNEQFF

V: TRBV30
size: NA
D: NA
J: TRBJ1-3
DNA: TGTGCCTGGAGTCCAGGATTATCCGGAAACACCATATATTTT
CDR3: CAWSPGLSGNTIYF

V: TRBV30
size: NA
D: NA
J: TRBJ2-1
DNA: TGTGCCTGGAGTGAGGGACATTTACGGGGTAGCTCCTACAATGAGCAGTTCTTC
CDR3: CAWSEGHLRGSSYNEQFF

V: TRBV7-8
size: NA
D: TRBD2
J: TRBJ2-2
DNA: TGTGCCAGCAGTATTAGACTAGCGGGAGACCTCGGGGAGCTGTTTTTT
CDR3: CASSIRLAGDLGELFF

V: TRBV6-1
size: NA
D: TRBD1
J: TRBJ1-2
DNA: TGTGCCAGCAGTGAGGACAGGGGGTTCGCTAACTATGGCTACACCTTC
CDR3: CASSEDRGFANYGYTF

V: TRBV11-2
size: NA
D: NA
J: TRBJ1-6
DNA: TGTGCCAGCAGCTCGTACATGGGACCCCGTGAGAATTCACCCCTCCACTTT
CDR3: CASSSYMGPRENSPLHF

V: TRBV18
size: NA
D: NA
J: TRBJ2-7
DNA: TGTGCCAGCTCACCACCGTCTCTCTTCTCCTACGAGCAGTACTTC
CDR3: CASSPPSLFSYEQYF

V: TRBV7-2
size: few
D: NA
J: TRBJ2-1
DNA: TGTGCCAGCAGCTTATCTAGCTCCTACAATGAGCAGTTCTTC
CDR3: CASSLSSSYNEQFF

V: TRBV7-9
size: NA
D: NA
J: TRBJ1-2
DNA: TGTGCCAGCAGCTTAGAACAGGGCAGCGGCGGCTACACCTTC
CDR3: CASSLEQGSGGYTF

V: TRBV12-3/TRBV12-4
size: NA
D: NA
J: TRBJ2-7
DNA: TGTGCCAGCAGGAATTCAGGTAGCGACGAGCAGTACTTC
CDR3: CASRNSGSDEQYF

V: TRBV3-1/TRBV3-2
size: NA
D: NA
J: TRBJ2-6
DNA: TGTGCCAGCAGCCAGGGGTCGGATGGGGCCAACGTCCTGACTTTC
CDR3: CASSQGSDGANVLTF

V: TRBV28
size: NA
D: NA
J: TRBJ2-2
DNA: TGTGCCAGCAGTTTAGTTGGGGCGCGTCCCGGGGAGCTGTTTTTT
CDR3: CASSLVGARPGELFF

V: TRBV11-3
size: NA
D: TRBD1
J: TRBJ1-1
DNA: TGTGCCAGCAGTACAGGGGCAGGGACTGAAGCTTTCTTT
CDR3: CASSTGAGTEAFF

V: TRBV19
size: NA
D: TRBD1
J: TRBJ1-1
DNA: TGTGCCAGTAGTAAGCTGGACAGGGGATTAAGCACTGAAGCTTTCTTT
CDR3: CASSKLDRGLSTEAFF

V: TRBV7-6
size: NA
D: TRBD2
J: TRBJ2-3
DNA: TGTGCCAGCAGCTTAGCGCTGGGGGGAGGGCCGGCAGATACGCAGTATTTT
CDR3: CASSLALGGGPADTQYF

V: TRBV18
size: NA
D: NA
J: TRBJ2-7
DNA: TGTGCCAGCTCACCCTCAGGGGGGCGGGGGGCCAGCTCCTACGAGCAGTACTTC
CDR3: CASSPSGGRGASSYEQYF

V: TRBV2
size: NA
D: TRBD1
J: TRBJ2-1
DNA: TGTGCCAGCAGTGCGGACAGGGTGGGTGAGCAGTTCTTC
CDR3: CASSADRVGEQFF

V: TRBV12-3/TRBV12-4
size: NA
D: TRBD2
J: TRBJ2-1
DNA: TGTGCCAGCAGTTTCGGCGGGAGAGATGAGCAGTTCTTC
CDR3: CASSFGGRDEQFF

V: TRBV5-4
size: NA
D: NA
J: TRBJ1-2
DNA: TGTGCCAGCAGCCCTGACAAGAACTATGGCTACACCTTC
CDR3: CASSPDKNYGYTF

V: TRBV18
size: once
D: TRBD2
J: TRBJ2-5
DNA: TGTGCCAGCTCACCCCTGAATAGCGGGGGGCAAGAGACCCAGTACTTC
CDR3: CASSPLNSGGQETQYF

V: TRBV5-1
size: NA
D: NA
J: TRBJ1-1
DNA: TGCGCCAGCAGCTTGGGGGAAGGGGAAGCTTTCTTT
CDR3: CASSLGEGEAFF

V: TRBV3-1/TRBV3-2
size: NA
D: NA
J: TRBJ2-4
DNA: TGTGCCAGCAGCCCCCTGAAACGGAACATTCAGTACTTC
CDR3: CASSPLKRNIQYF

V: TRBV7-9
size: NA
D: NA
J: TRBJ2-6
DNA: TGTGCCAGCACTTCAAGTTCAGGAGTCCTGACTTTC
CDR3: CASTSSSGVLTF

V: TRBV5-4
size: NA
D: TRBD2
J: TRBJ2-5
DNA: TGTGCCAGCACCGTAGCGGGAGAAGAGACCCAGTACTTC
CDR3: CASTVAGEETQYF

V: TRBV7-2
size: NA
D: NA
J: TRBJ2-4
DNA: TGTGCCAGCAGCGGAGGAGGAGGAAAAAACATTCAGTACTTC
CDR3: CASSGGGGKNIQYF

V: TRBV7-9
size: NA
D: NA
J: TRBJ1-4
DNA: TGTGCCAGTGCTACTTCAACTAATGAAAAACTGTTTTTT
CDR3: CASATSTNEKLFF

V: TRBV4-1
size: NA
D: NA
J: TRBJ2-3
DNA: TGCGCCAGCAGCCAAGATCGAGGAGATACGCAGTATTTT
CDR3: CASSQDRGDTQYF

V: TRBV2
size: NA
D: NA
J: TRBJ2-7
DNA: TGTGCCAGCAGGGCAAGCTACGAGCAGTACTTC
CDR3: CASRASYEQYF

V: TRBV5-1
size: NA
D: NA
J: TRBJ2-7
DNA: TGCGCCAGCAGCCCGGGGACAAACTCCTACGAGCAGTACTTC
CDR3: CASSPGTNSYEQYF

V: TRBV7-2
size: NA
D: TRBD1
J: TRBJ2-3
DNA: TGTGCCAGCACCCGACAGGGGGACATCGTAGGTACGCAGTATTTT
CDR3: CASTRQGDIVGTQYF

V: TRBV5-1
size: NA
D: NA
J: TRBJ1-4
DNA: TGCGCCAGCAGCTTTTGGACAGATAATGAAAAACTGTTTTTT
CDR3: CASSFWTDNEKLFF

V: TRBV9
size: NA
D: NA
J: TRBJ2-2
DNA: TGTGCCAGCAGCGTAGGCAGGACGAACACCGGGGAGCTGTTTTTT
CDR3: CASSVGRTNTGELFF

V: TRBV2
size: NA
D: NA
J: TRBJ2-7
DNA: TGTGCCAGCAGCCCCTTGACTGCGAAACTAACGGAGCAGTACTTC
CDR3: CASSPLTAKLTEQYF

V: TRBV1
size: NA
D: NA
J: TRBJ1-5
DNA: TGCACCAGCAGACTCGCTCCTTACCCAGACAGGCGTACCTCCAATAGCAATCAGCCCCAGCATTTT
CDR3: CTSRLAPYPDRRTSNSNQPQHF

V: TRBV7-4
size: once
D: NA
J: TRBJ1-3
DNA: TGTGCCAGCAGCTTAGGTCGTACCGGGGCCGGAAACACCATATATTTT
CDR3: CASSLGRTGAGNTIYF

V: TRBV30
size: NA
D: NA
J: TRBJ2-7
DNA: TGTGCCTGGAGTGAGGCCTCAGGTGAGCAGTACTTC
CDR3: CAWSEASGEQYF

V: TRBV7-8
size: NA
D: NA
J: TRBJ1-1
DNA: TGTGCCAGCAGCCCCATGAACACTGAAGCTTTCTTT
CDR3: CASSPMNTEAFF

V: TRBV3-1/TRBV3-2
size: NA
D: TRBD1
J: TRBJ2-5
DNA: TGTGCCAGCAGCCGAGAACGGACAGGGACGGGGACCCAGTACTTC
CDR3: CASSRERTGTGTQYF

V: TRBV11-2
size: NA
D: TRBD1
J: TRBJ2-1
DNA: TGTGCCAGCAGCTTAGATCCCGGACAGGGATCCTACAATGAGCAGTTCTTC
CDR3: CASSLDPGQGSYNEQFF